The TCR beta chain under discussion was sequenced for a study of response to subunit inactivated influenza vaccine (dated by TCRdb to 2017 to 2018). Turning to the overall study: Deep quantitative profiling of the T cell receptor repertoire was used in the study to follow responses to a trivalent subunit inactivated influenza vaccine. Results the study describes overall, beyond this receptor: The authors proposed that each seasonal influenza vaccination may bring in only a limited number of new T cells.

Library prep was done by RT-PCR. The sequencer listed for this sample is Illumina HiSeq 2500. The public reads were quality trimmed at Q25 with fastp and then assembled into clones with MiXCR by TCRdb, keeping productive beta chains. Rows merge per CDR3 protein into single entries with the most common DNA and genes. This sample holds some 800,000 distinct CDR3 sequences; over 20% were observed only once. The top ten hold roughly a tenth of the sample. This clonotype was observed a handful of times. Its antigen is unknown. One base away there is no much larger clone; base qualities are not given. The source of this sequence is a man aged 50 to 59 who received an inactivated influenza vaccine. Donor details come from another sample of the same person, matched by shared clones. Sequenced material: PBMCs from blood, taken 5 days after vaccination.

The CDR3 is CASNKLAGGEQYF. The sequence in DNA is TGTGCCAGCAACAAACTAGCGGGAGGCGAGCAGTACTTC. The chain couples TRBV2 to TRBJ2-7; 12 of the junction bases match TRBD2. Here V drops 7 bases and J drops 6 bases, and the junction holds 4 bases not matched to any gene. From its cysteine to its phenylalanine, the CDR3 spans 13 amino acids. Only the CDR3 region is kept as DNA, spanning 39 bases read in frame from base 1. Per the germline V gene, SNHLY is the CDR1 and FYNNEI is the CDR2.